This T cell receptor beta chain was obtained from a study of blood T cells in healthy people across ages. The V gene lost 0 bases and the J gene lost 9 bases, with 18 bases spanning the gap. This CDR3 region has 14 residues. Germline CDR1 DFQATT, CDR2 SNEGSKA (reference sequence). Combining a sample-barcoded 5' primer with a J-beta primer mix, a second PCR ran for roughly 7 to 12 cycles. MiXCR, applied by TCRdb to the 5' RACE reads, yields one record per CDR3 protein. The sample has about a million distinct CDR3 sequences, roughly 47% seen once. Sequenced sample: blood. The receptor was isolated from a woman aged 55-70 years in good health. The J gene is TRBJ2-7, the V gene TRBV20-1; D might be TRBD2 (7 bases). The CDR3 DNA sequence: TGCAGTGCTAGAGAAGGGGGGAGGGCAAACGGGCAGTACTTC. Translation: CSAREGGRANGQYF.